This TCR beta chain was found in a study of regulatory T cells in long-lasting Graves disease. This clonotype was recorded a few times. Through Arm-PCR of CDR3 regions and iRepertoire HTBI primers, TCR beta libraries were built. From the multiplex PCR reads, TCRdb called clonotypes with MiXCR, one entry per CDR3 protein. The table lists about 430,000 distinct CDR3 sequences, approximately 15% of them singletons. As to time point: newly diagnosed GD, antithyroid drugs for less than 3 months. After RNA was extracted from PBMCs, the TCR library was made from it. These same records also appear under a second study, on T cells in Graves' hyperthyroidism and ophthalmopathy.

This TCR was sampled from a woman aged 40 to 50 with Graves disease. The starting material was peripheral blood mononuclear cells (PBMCs), obtained at new diagnosis, from a patient treated with antithyroid drugs.

CDR3 DNA: TGCAGTGCCCTCACCGGGACTAGCGCAACAGATACGCAGTATTTT. It translates to CSALTGTSATDTQYF. This chain links TRBV20-1 with TRBJ2-3, with TRBD2 matching 10 bases. With 6 bases clipped from V and 3 bases from J, the junction kept 9 bases outside the gene matches. CDR3 length: 15 residues. Germline V gene sequence: CDR1 DFQATT, CDR2 SNEGSKA (reference sequence).